This TCR beta chain appears in the sequencing data of a study of OX40 agonist ivuxolimab in advanced cancers. Looking at the study overall: As their treatment, patients were administered ivuxolimab, an agonistic anti-OX40 (CD134) antibody.

Germline values: CDR1 SGHNT, CDR2 YENEEA. V lost 4 bases and J lost 8, with 10 bases in between. This CDR3 comprises 12 residues. The repertoire was sequenced with immunoSEQ multiplex PCR; TCRdb's copy has only in-frame clones and lacks some. This sample carries about 67,000 clones, roughly 81% of them seen once, and the ten largest clones take 2% to 2.5%. This chain connects TRBV11-3 to TRBJ2-3; no firm D call. This receptor was taken from an adult with an advanced solid tumor such as melanoma, head and neck, liver or kidney cancer. Here the sequenced sample was CD4+ or CD8+ T cells sorted from blood, taken in a trial of the OX40 agonist ivuxolimab. The CDR3: CASSSNPGTQYF. The CDR3 DNA follows: TGTGCCAGCAGCTCAAACCCGGGTACGCAGTATTTT.